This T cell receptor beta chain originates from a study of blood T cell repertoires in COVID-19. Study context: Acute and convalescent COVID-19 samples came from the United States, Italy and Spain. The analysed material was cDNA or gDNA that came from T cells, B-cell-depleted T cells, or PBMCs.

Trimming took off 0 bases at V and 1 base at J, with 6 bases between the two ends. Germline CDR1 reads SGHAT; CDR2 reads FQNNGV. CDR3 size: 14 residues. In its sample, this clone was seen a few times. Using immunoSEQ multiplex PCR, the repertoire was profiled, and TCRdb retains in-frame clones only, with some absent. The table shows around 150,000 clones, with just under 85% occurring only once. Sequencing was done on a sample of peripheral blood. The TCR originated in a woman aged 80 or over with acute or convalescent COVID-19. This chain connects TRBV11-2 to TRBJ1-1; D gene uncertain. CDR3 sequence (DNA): TGTGCCAGCAGCTTAGAGAACACGAACACTGAAGCTTTCTTT. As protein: CASSLENTNTEAFF.